This T cell receptor (beta chain) derives from a study of cytotoxic CD8 clonotypes in ibrutinib-treated CLL. Whole-study context: Response samples were obtained once patients had received a median about 12 months of treatment, range 6 to 36. Study-wide findings and caveats: The study sampled sustained-remission and progressing patients at different times. There were few public clonotypes, and on treatment they contracted or stayed stable.

Only in-frame clones appear in the TCRdb table, and some are missing; sequencing was by immunoSEQ multiplex PCR. The table records roughly 300,000 clones, approximately 76% of them present only once. Germline CDR1 and CDR2: SGHRS and YFSETQ. Deletions cut 0 bases from V and 0 bases from J, with 13 bases between. This CDR3 comprises 16 residues. About this clone itself: The antigen remains unidentified.

The authors obtained around 1.8 micrograms of genomic DNA from cryopreserved PBMCs for TCR beta libraries. The sequence came from a human donor with chronic lymphocytic leukemia. This sample comprised PBMCs, obtained at disease progression, from a patient treated with ibrutinib. The rearrangement uses TRBV5-1 and TRBJ2-7, with D tentatively TRBD1 (5 bases). CDR3 sequence reads: CASSLVGAYSSYEQYF. The CDR3, as DNA: TGCGCCAGCAGCTTGGTAGGGGCATACAGCTCCTACGAGCAGTACTTC. The variable domain in full, completed from reference TRBV5-1 and TRBJ2-7, reads KAGVTQTPRYLIKTRGQQVTLSCSPISGHRSVSWYQQTPGQGLQFLFEYFSETQRNKGNFPGRFSGRQFSNSRSEMNVSTLELGDSALYLCASSLVGAYSSYEQYFGPGTRLTVT.